The 10 T cell receptor beta chains below were found in one sample sequenced in a study of blood T cell repertoires in COVID-19. TCRdb's copy holds only in-frame clones and misses some; the assay was immunoSEQ multiplex PCR. The data show some 220,000 clones, 75% to 85% seen once. The sequenced sample consisted of peripheral blood. These receptors all stem from a middle-aged man with active or convalescent COVID-19.

The genes are TRBV3-1 (or the pseudogene TRBV3-2) and TRBJ2-1, with TRBD2 matching over 7 bases. CDR1 is LGHDT, CDR2 YNNKEL, per germline (reference sequence). V shed 1 base and J 6 bases; nucleotides not matched to a gene: 3. The CDR3 is made up of 14 amino acids. The CDR3 spells CASSQGAGSNEQFF. DNA of the CDR3: TGTGCCAGCAGCCAAGGAGCGGGGTCCAATGAGCAGTTCTTC.

V usage is TRBV7-3 and J usage is TRBJ2-3; maybe TRBD1 (6 bases). The CDR3 contains 15 residues. Germline-derived CDR1 and CDR2 are SGHTA and FQGTGA. V lost 1 base to trimming and J lost 2 bases, with 10 bases between them. The chain's CDR3 is CASSLMGQYTDTQYF. The CDR3, as DNA: TGTGCCAGCAGCTTAATGGGACAATACACAGATACGCAGTATTTT.

The chain carries TRBV6-5 and TRBJ2-3; D unresolved. CDR3 length: 13 residues. CDR1 and CDR2 from the germline V gene are MNHEY and SVGAGI. V was clipped by 5 bases and J by 5 bases, with 11 bases between them. CDR3 residues: CASSPLRGDTQYF. The CDR3 nucleotides are TGTGCCAGCAGTCCCCTGCGAGGAGATACGCAGTATTTT.

V usage is TRBV7-2 and J usage is TRBJ2-5; D is unclear. The CDR3 sequence is 14 residues long. Germline lookup yields CDR1 SGHTA and CDR2 FQGNSA. V was cut by 5 bases and J by 5 bases, with 15 bases left in between. CDR3 loop: CASSPPQKRETQYF. Here the CDR3 DNA reads TGTGCCAGCAGCCCACCTCAGAAGAGGGAGACCCAGTACTTC.

The chain has TRBV4-1 and TRBJ1-2; 9 bases agree with TRBD1. Germline V gene lookup returns CDR1 MGHRA and CDR2 YSYEKL. CDR3 length equals 18 residues. V shed 1 base, J shed 4 bases, and the junction held 13 bases outside the gene matches. The CDR3 region is CASSQGIGGTGQIYGYTF. CDR3 DNA: TGCGCCAGCAGCCAAGGAATTGGTGGGACAGGGCAAATCTATGGCTACACCTTC.

This chain joins TRBV5-8 and TRBJ1-2; D perhaps matches TRBD1 (6 bases). The CDR3 contains 14 residues. From germline, CDR1 is SGHTS and CDR2 YDEGEE. The V gene lost 1 base and the J gene lost 8 bases, with 15 bases spanning the gap. CDR3 coding DNA: TGTGCCAGCAGCTTGCGGCAGGGGCAAAGAGGCTACACCTTC. Protein: CASSLRQGQRGYTF.

The rearrangement uses TRBV6-5 and TRBJ1-2, with 9 bases aligning to TRBD1. CDR1 and CDR2 (germline): MNHEY, SVGAGI. The CDR3 spans 13 residues. The ends lost 2 bases at V and 8 bases at J; junction bases unmatched: 3. The CDR3: CASSYGTGMGYTF. Here the CDR3 DNA reads TGTGCCAGCAGTTACGGGACAGGGATGGGCTACACCTTC.

This clone was recorded a few times. CDR3 region: CASSYGGVGGYTF. CDR3 coding DNA: TGTGCCAGCAGTTACGGCGGGGTAGGGGGCTACACCTTC. The chain employs TRBV6-6 and TRBJ1-2; D call uncertain. The germline V gene has CDR1 MNHNY and CDR2 SVGAGI (reference sequence). The CDR3 loop spans 13 amino acids. The V end was cut by 2 bases, the J end by 8 bases, with 12 bases between.

The rearrangement links TRBV7-9 to TRBJ2-1; 10 nucleotides agree with TRBD1. In germline, CDR1 is SEHNR, CDR2 FQNEAQ (reference sequence). With V trimmed by 4 bases and J by 6 bases, 6 bases remained unmatched. CDR3 size: 15 residues. CDR3 loop: CASSSTGGRSNEQFF. The CDR3 nucleotides read TGTGCCAGCAGCTCGACAGGGGGCCGTTCCAATGAGCAGTTCTTC.

J is TRBJ2-1 and V is TRBV5-1; 7 nucleotides align to TRBD1. The CDR3 is 14 residues long. Per germline, CDR1 SGHRS and CDR2 YFSETQ. The junction had 8 bases not matched to a gene; V was cut back by 4 bases and J by 7 bases. CDR3 sequence: CASSTGTEGNEQFF. The CDR3 DNA sequence: TGCGCCAGCAGCACCGGGACAGAAGGAAATGAGCAGTTCTTC.